This entry features one TCR beta chain sequence. Its target is unknown. These data belong to a study of early T cells in non-severe SARS-CoV-2 infection. Overall study context: Unpaired chains resulted from sequencing bulk RNA of unsorted whole blood.

The TCR library protocol attached unique molecular identifiers to the individual cDNA molecules. TCRdb re-called the 5' RACE reads with MiXCR, one entry per CDR3 protein. The table includes about 71,000 distinct CDR3 sequences, under 15% detected once. Study-wide findings and caveats: Anti-spike CD8 responses were favored by VDJdb matching, which missed private and CD4 specificities.

Germline CDR1 MGHRA, CDR2 YSYEKL. There are 15 residues in the CDR3. V lost 1 base, J lost 3 bases, and 10 bases lay in between. Sequenced here: whole blood, sampled at baseline. This TCR derives from an adult who was a healthcare worker with PCR-confirmed SARS-CoV-2 infection or an uninfected control (not recorded which). This chain links TRBV4-1 with TRBJ1-5; maybe TRBD1 (5 bases). CDR3 protein: CASSQVRAFNQPQHF. The CDR3, as DNA: TGCGCCAGCAGCCAAGTCAGGGCGTTCAATCAGCCCCAGCATTTT.